The 27 T cell receptor beta chains reported below all come from one sample, sequenced in a study of control samples from healthy donors and cancer patients. Only in-frame clones appear in the TCRdb table, and some are missing; sequencing was by immunoSEQ multiplex PCR. The table lists about 160,000 clones, roughly 90% of them singletons. The sample consisted of blood. Receptor source: a woman between 25 and 40 years old in good health.

The chain recombines TRBV9 with TRBJ1-3; no firm D call. CDR3 size: 16 residues. Deletions cut 0 bases from V and 0 bases from J, with 10 bases between. Germline V gives CDR1 SGDLS, CDR2 YYNGEE. The DNA of the CDR3 is TGTGCCAGCAGCGTAGTGGGTTGGAGCTCTGGAAACACCATATATTTT. It yields the protein CASSVVGWSSGNTIYF.

The chain is built from TRBV4-1 and TRBJ2-2; no firm D call. Looked up from germline, CDR1 is MGHRA and CDR2 is YSYEKL. CDR3 length: 15 amino acids. V dropped 2 bases and J dropped 4 bases, with 11 bases sitting between them. The CDR3 is CASSQQTLSTGELFF. The CDR3 DNA reads as TGCGCCAGCAGCCAACAGACGCTGAGCACCGGGGAGCTGTTTTTT.

This sequence joins TRBV4-1 and TRBJ2-6; 8 bases align to TRBD1. The trim removed 3 bases at V and 2 bases at J, leaving 3 bases unmatched. Germline CDR1 reads MGHRA; CDR2 reads YSYEKL. The CDR3 runs 16 residues. CDR3 residues: CASSQETGAGANVLTF. The CDR3 DNA is TGCGCCAGCAGCCAGGAGACAGGGGCTGGGGCCAACGTCCTGACTTTC.

This chain uses TRBV10-3 with TRBJ2-1, with a tentative D call TRBD1 (5 bases). The length of the CDR3 is 16 residues. In germline, CDR1 is ENHRY, CDR2 SYGVKD. The germline V and J ends were trimmed by 6 bases and 6 bases, with 21 bases remaining between them. The CDR3 DNA reads TGTGCCATCAGAAAGGGGCACGCTGCCCCCCTCAATGAGCAGTTCTTC. It is translated as CAIRKGHAAPLNEQFF.

The chain carries TRBV5-1 and TRBJ2-2, with 8 bases lining up with TRBD2. The ends lost 4 bases at V and 4 bases at J; junction bases unmatched: 9. From germline, CDR1 is SGHRS and CDR2 YFSETQ. This CDR3 has 16 residues. CDR3 residues: CASSPPGLGSTGELFF. In DNA, the CDR3 is TGCGCCAGCAGCCCACCGGGACTAGGGTCCACCGGGGAGCTGTTTTTT.

The V call is TRBV9, the J call TRBJ2-7; D is possibly TRBD2 (5 bases). Germline assignment: CDR1 SGDLS and CDR2 YYNGEE. With 0 bases removed from V and 3 bases from J, the gap between germline ends came to 10 bases. The CDR3 runs 14 residues. The CDR3 here is CASSVESSNYEQYF. The CDR3 coding sequence is TGTGCCAGCAGCGTAGAATCTAGCAACTACGAGCAGTACTTC.

V gene TRBV27 combines with J gene TRBJ2-1; 8 positions match TRBD2. Looked up from germline, CDR1 is MNHEY and CDR2 is SMNVEV (reference sequence). The CDR3 is 15 residues long. Losses at the gene ends were 5 bases for V and 2 bases for J; bases not matched to a gene: 5. CDR3 sequence reads: CASSTAGAAYNEQFF. CDR3 DNA: TGTGCCAGCAGTACAGCGGGAGCCGCCTACAATGAGCAGTTCTTC.

The V gene is TRBV7-9, the J gene TRBJ2-1; 8 nucleotides align to TRBD1. This CDR3 is built from 18 residues. Germline V gene data show CDR1 as SEHNR and CDR2 as FQNEAQ (reference sequence). J gave up 5 bases and V 0 bases, and 12 bases lay outside the gene matches. CDR3 nucleotide sequence: TGTGCCAGCAGCTTAGCTCAGCCCAGGGGGCGGTTTAACAATGAGCAGTTCTTC. This gives the protein CASSLAQPRGRFNNEQFF.

The V call is TRBV4-2, the J call TRBJ1-1, with D perhaps TRBD1 (5 bases). V lost 0 bases and J lost 4, with 12 bases in between. In germline, CDR1 is LGHNA, CDR2 YNFKEQ. This CDR3 has 15 residues. CDR3 in amino acids: CASSQDWRGSTEAFF. The CDR3 DNA is TGTGCCAGCAGCCAAGATTGGAGGGGAAGCACTGAAGCTTTCTTT.

This clone has just a few counts. Written as DNA, the CDR3 is TGCAGTGCTAGTAGGAACGATCAGCCCCAGCATTTT. Its translation: CSASRNDQPQHF. The chain links TRBV20-1 to TRBJ1-5; D not resolved. This CDR3 region has 12 residues. CDR1 DFQATT and CDR2 SNEGSKA come from the germline V gene (reference sequence). V lost 3 bases and J 5 bases, leaving 8 bases between the germline ends.

The V gene is TRBV9, the J gene TRBJ1-1, with D maybe TRBD1 (6 bases). The CDR3 sequence is 14 residues long. V gave up 4 bases and J gave up 1 base, with 11 bases separating them. In germline, CDR1 is SGDLS, CDR2 YYNGEE. The CDR3 here is CASSPKGGNTEAFF. The CDR3 DNA follows: TGTGCCAGCAGCCCCAAAGGGGGGAACACTGAAGCTTTCTTT. Full variable domain (missing parts from reference TRBV9 and TRBJ1-1): DSGVTQTPKHLITATGQRVTLRCSPRSGDLSVYWYQQSLDQGLQFLIQYYNGEERAKGNILERFSAQQFPDLHSELNLSSLELGDSALYFCASSPKGGNTEAFFGQGTRLTVV.

This clone was detected only once. The chain links TRBV27 to TRBJ2-7, with 8 bases fitting TRBD1. The CDR3 is 15 residues long. Germline V lookup: CDR1 MNHEY, CDR2 SMNVEV (reference sequence). Losses at the gene ends were 6 bases for V and 2 bases for J; bases not matched to a gene: 9. CDR3 amino acids: CASSPDRDFAYEQYF. Here the CDR3 DNA reads TGTGCCAGCAGCCCGGACAGGGACTTCGCCTACGAGCAGTACTTC.

The chain is built from TRBV20-1 and TRBJ1-2; tentative D call: TRBD1 (6 bases). CDR1 is DFQATT and CDR2 is SNEGSKA in the germline V gene (reference sequence). The CDR3 is made up of 13 amino acids. Trimming shortened V by 4 bases and J by 3 bases, and 12 bases separated the two germline ends. As DNA, the CDR3 is TGCAGTGCTACTGACAGGCCCTACTATGGCTACACCTTC. It is translated as CSATDRPYYGYTF.

The V gene is TRBV7-2, the J gene TRBJ2-5; D may be TRBD1 (5 bases). The CDR3 consists of 14 residues. Germline V gene lookup returns CDR1 SGHTA and CDR2 FQGNSA. Trimming cost V 5 bases and J 3 bases, with 13 bases left between them. This CDR3 reads CASSDLRREETQYF. The CDR3 nucleotides read TGTGCCAGCAGCGATCTCCGCAGGGAAGAGACCCAGTACTTC.

This chain uses TRBV5-3 with TRBJ1-3, with TRBD1 as a possible D gene (5 bases). TRBV5-3 is placed among ORFs of uncertain function. V gave up 0 bases and J gave up 7 bases, with 11 bases separating them. The CDR3 sequence is 14 residues long. CDR3 nucleotide sequence: TGTGCCAGAAGCTTGGGGGCAGGGACGAACACCATATATTTT. It is translated as CARSLGAGTNTIYF.

Points on this clone: The same CDR3 can be traced to other DNA sequences in this sample. The chain couples TRBV9 to TRBJ2-2; TRBD2 matches at 8 bases. This CDR3 has 15 amino acids. The trim removed 1 base at V and 2 bases at J, leaving 1 base unmatched. The germline CDR1 and CDR2 sequences are SGDLS and YYNGEE. Here the CDR3 reads CASSVSGRNTGELFF. The CDR3 coding sequence is TGTGCCAGCAGCGTAAGCGGGAGAAACACCGGGGAGCTGTTTTTT.

The chain employs TRBV7-3 and TRBJ2-3; maybe TRBD1 (5 bases). This CDR3 has 11 residues. Between the trimmed V and J ends, which lost 2 bases and 9 bases, there was a span of 6 bases. The germline CDR1 and CDR2 sequences are SGHTA and FQGTGA. The CDR3 DNA reads TGTGCCAGCAGCTTATCAGGGACGCAGTATTTT. This codes for CASSLSGTQYF.

V usage is TRBV11-2 and J usage is TRBJ1-1; 7 nucleotides line up with TRBD1. The V segment lost 8 bases and the J segment 4 bases; nucleotides outside the gene matches: 4. CDR1 is SGHAT, CDR2 FQNNGV, per germline. CDR3 length: 12 amino acids. In nucleotides, the CDR3 is TGTGCCAGCGACAGGGTAGGCACTGAAGCTTTCTTT. Amino acid sequence: CASDRVGTEAFF.

J is TRBJ1-5 and V is TRBV9; 7 bases are shared with TRBD1. Germline assignment: CDR1 SGDLS and CDR2 YYNGEE. V gave up 5 bases and J gave up 0 bases; unmatched junction bases: 11. The length of the CDR3 is 17 residues. CDR3 bases: TGTGCCAGCAGGCAGAAGGGACAGCATTATAGCAATCAGCCCCAGCATTTT. This translates into CASRQKGQHYSNQPQHF.

This chain joins TRBV28 and TRBJ2-3, with 7 bases identical to TRBD2. V was clipped by 2 bases and J by 0 bases; unmatched bases: 2. CDR1 is MDHEN and CDR2 is SYDVKM in the germline V gene. This CDR3 spans 15 amino acids. CDR3 bases: TGTGCCAGCAGTTTAGTTAGCGGGAGCACAGATACGCAGTATTTT. Amino acid sequence: CASSLVSGSTDTQYF.

V usage is TRBV21-1 and J usage is TRBJ1-5; the table's TRBD1 call for D was not verified on the DNA. TRBV21-1 corresponds to a pseudogene. The CDR3 totals 16 residues. The DNA for the CDR3 is TGTGCCAGCAGCGGACCGGGACAGGAGAGCAATCAGCCCCAGCATTTT. This gives the protein CASSGPGQESNQPQHF.

This chain links TRBV7-2 with TRBJ2-3; D gene ambiguous. CDR1 and CDR2 (germline): SGHTA, FQGNSA. This CDR3 spans 15 amino acids. The V and J ends lost 5 bases and 6 bases respectively, with 18 bases between them. The CDR3 DNA is TGTGCCAGCAGCACCGAGGCCGGGTTAGTGGATACGCAGTATTTT. It is translated as CASSTEAGLVDTQYF. Complete variable domain (other parts from reference TRBV7-2 and TRBJ2-3): GAGVSQSPSNKVTEKGKDVELRCDPISGHTALYWYRQSLGQGLEFLIYFQGNSAPDKSGLPSDRFSAERTGGSVSTLTIQRTQQEDSAVYLCASSTEAGLVDTQYFGPGTRLTVL.

The CDR3 DNA follows: TGTGCCAGCAGCCATGGGTATGGCTACACCTTC. Protein: CASSHGYGYTF. The J gene is TRBJ1-2, the V gene TRBV5-6; D is unclear. The CDR3 is made up of 11 amino acids. The germline V gene encodes CDR1 SGHDT and CDR2 YYEEEE. Trimming stripped 4 bases from V and 5 bases from J, with 6 bases between.

Turning to this clone: This sample also contains other DNA sequences that code for the same CDR3. CDR3 loop: CATSDRTGGETQYF. The CDR3 DNA reads TGTGCCACCAGTGACCGGACAGGGGGGGAGACCCAGTACTTC. This rearrangement joins TRBV24-1 to TRBJ2-5; 10 bases line up with TRBD1. Trimming removed 4 bases from V and 5 bases from J; junction bases left unmatched: 3. Germline lookup yields CDR1 KGHDR and CDR2 SFDVKD. The CDR3 is 14 residues long.

The chain is built from TRBV2 and TRBJ2-7; 7 bases align to TRBD1. The junction had 10 bases not matched to a gene; V was cut back by 3 bases and J by 5 bases. The CDR3 runs 15 residues. CDR1 and CDR2 (germline): SNHLY, FYNNEI. The CDR3 here is CASSETGQGGHEQYF. CDR3 DNA sequence: TGTGCCAGCAGTGAGACTGGGCAAGGGGGCCACGAGCAGTACTTC.

A single count supports this clone. The chain links TRBV30 to TRBJ1-3, with TRBD1 as a possible D gene (5 bases). Germline values: CDR1 GTSNPN, CDR2 SVGIG (reference sequence). The CDR3 contains 14 residues. Trimming cost V 4 bases and J 0 bases, with 10 bases left between them. CDR3 protein: CAWTKQVSGNTIYF. The CDR3 DNA is TGTGCCTGGACTAAACAGGTCTCTGGAAACACCATATATTTT.

The CDR3 sequence: CASSPLGGWNEQFF. The CDR3 DNA reads as TGTGCCAGCAGCCCCCTGGGGGGGTGGAATGAGCAGTTCTTC. V and J are TRBV3-1 (or the pseudogene TRBV3-2) and TRBJ2-1; 7 bases are shared with TRBD2. Losses at the gene ends were 4 bases for V and 7 bases for J; bases not matched to a gene: 7. The CDR3 has 14 amino acids. Germline V gene data show CDR1 as LGHDT and CDR2 as YNNKEL (reference sequence).